This T cell receptor beta chain was profiled in a study of T cells expressing NK-cell markers. As for the study in general: CD3+CD56+NKG2C+, CD3+CD56+NKG2C- and CD3+CD56-NKG2C+ T cells, once sorted, supplied the TCR beta repertoires. Study conclusions and caveats: The same clonotypes also predominated in the CD3+CD56-NKG2C+ fraction of a few donors. The study did not resolve the HCMV specificity of expanded NKG2C+ T cell clones.

About this clonotype itself: Its target is unknown.

Germline V gene sequence: CDR1 SQVTM, CDR2 ANQGSEA. The CDR3 sequence is 13 residues long. 5'RACE template switching built TCR beta cDNA with unique molecular identifiers. TCRdb re-called the 5' RACE reads; every CDR3 protein appears as one record, without DNA. This sample's clone table lists approximately 460,000 distinct CDR3 sequences. What was sequenced was blood T cells: a sorted CD56 or NKG2C T cell subset, CD4+ or CD8+ T cells, or bulk PBMC T cells (not recorded which). The TCR originated in a woman aged 18 to 75 in good health. The rearrangement links TRBV29-1 to TRBJ2-2; TCRdb reports TRBD2, a call that lacks DNA to check it against. Here the CDR3 reads CSVASGSHGELFF.